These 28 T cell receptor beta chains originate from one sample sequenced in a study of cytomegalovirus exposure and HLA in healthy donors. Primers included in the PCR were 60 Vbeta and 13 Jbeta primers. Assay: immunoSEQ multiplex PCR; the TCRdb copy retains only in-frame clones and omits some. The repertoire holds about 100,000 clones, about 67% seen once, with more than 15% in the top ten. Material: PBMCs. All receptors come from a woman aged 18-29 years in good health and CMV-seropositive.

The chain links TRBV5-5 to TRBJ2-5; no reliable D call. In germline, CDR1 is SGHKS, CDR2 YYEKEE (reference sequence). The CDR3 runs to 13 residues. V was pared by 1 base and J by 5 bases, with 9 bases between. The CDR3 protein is CASSLNGFETQYF. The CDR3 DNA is TGTGCCAGCAGCTTGAACGGGTTCGAGACCCAGTACTTC.

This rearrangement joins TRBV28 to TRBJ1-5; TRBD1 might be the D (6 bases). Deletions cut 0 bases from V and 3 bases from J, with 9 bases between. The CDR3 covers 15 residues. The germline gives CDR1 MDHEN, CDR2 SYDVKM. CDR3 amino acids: CASSLWAGVNQPQHF. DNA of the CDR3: TGTGCCAGCAGTTTATGGGCAGGGGTCAATCAGCCCCAGCATTTT.

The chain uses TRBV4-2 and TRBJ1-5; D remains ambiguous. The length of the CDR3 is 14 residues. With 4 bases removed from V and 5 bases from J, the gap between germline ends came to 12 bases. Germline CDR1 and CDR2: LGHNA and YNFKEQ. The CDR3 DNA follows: TGTGCCAGCAGCCGACCGGGGAACTATCAGCCCCAGCATTTT. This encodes CASSRPGNYQPQHF.

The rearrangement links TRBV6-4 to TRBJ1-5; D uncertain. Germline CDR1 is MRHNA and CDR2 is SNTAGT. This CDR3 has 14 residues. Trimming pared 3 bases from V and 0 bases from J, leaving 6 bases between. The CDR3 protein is CASSEQYSNQPQHF. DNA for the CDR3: TGTGCCAGCAGTGAACAGTATAGCAATCAGCCCCAGCATTTT.

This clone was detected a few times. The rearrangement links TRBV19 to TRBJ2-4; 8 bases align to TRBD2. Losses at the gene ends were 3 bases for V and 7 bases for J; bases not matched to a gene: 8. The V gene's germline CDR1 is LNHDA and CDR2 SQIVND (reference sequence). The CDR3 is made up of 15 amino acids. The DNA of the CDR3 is TGTGCCAGTAGTATCATCCGCGGGGGGATGAACATTCAGTACTTC. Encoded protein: CASSIIRGGMNIQYF. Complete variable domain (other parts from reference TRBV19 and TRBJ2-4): DGGITQSPKYLFRKEGQNVTLSCEQNLNHDAMYWYRQDPGQGLRLIYYSQIVNDFQKGDIAEGYSVSREKKESFPLTVTSAQKNPTAFYLCASSIIRGGMNIQYFGAGTRLSVL.

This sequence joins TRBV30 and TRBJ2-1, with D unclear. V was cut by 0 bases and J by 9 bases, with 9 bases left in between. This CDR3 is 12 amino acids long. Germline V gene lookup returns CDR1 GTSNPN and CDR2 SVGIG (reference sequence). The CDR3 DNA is TGTGCCTGGAGTGTAGCTGCCTTTGAGCAGTTCTTC. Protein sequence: CAWSVAAFEQFF.

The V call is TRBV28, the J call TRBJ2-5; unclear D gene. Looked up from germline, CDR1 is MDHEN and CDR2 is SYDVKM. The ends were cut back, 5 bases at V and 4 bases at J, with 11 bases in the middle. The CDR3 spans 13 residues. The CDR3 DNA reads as TGTGCCAGCAGTCCGCCCCTTAGAGAGACCCAGTACTTC. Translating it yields CASSPPLRETQYF. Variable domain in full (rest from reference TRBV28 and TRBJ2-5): DVKVTQSSRYLVKRTGEKVFLECVQDMDHENMFWYRQDPGLGLRLIYFSYDVKMKEKGDIPEGYSVSREKKERFSLILESASTNQTSMYLCASSPPLRETQYFGPGTRLLVL.

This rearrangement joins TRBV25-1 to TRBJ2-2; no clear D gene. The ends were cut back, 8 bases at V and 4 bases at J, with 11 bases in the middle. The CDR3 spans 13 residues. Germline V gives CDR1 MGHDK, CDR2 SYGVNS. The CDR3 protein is CASSSPVTGELFF. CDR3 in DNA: TGTGCCAGCTCCTCCCCGGTCACCGGGGAGCTGTTTTTT.

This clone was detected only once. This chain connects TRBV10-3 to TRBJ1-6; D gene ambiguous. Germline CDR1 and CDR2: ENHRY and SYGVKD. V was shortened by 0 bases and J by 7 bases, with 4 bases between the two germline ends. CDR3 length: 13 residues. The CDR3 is CAISESGNSPLHF. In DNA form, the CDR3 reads TGTGCCATCAGTGAGTCGGGCAATTCACCCCTCCACTTT.

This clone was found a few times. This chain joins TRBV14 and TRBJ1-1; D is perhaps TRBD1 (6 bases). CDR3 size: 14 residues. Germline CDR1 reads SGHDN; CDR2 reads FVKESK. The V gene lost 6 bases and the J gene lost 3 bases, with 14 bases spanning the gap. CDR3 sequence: CASSQEDSDTEAFF. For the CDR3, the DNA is TGTGCCAGCAGTCAGGAGGACAGCGACACTGAAGCTTTCTTT. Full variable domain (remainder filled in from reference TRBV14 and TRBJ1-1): EAGVTQFPSHSVIEKGQTVTLRCDPISGHDNLYWYRRVMGKEIKFLLHFVKESKQDESGMPNNRFLAERTGGTYSTLKVQPAELEDSGVYFCASSQEDSDTEAFFGQGTRLTVV.

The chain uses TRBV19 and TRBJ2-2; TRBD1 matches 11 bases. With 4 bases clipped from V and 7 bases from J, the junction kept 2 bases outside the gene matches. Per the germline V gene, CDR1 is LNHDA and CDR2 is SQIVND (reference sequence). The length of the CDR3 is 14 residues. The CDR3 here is CASSRGQGDGELFF. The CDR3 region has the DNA TGTGCCAGTAGTAGGGGACAGGGGGACGGGGAGCTGTTTTTT.

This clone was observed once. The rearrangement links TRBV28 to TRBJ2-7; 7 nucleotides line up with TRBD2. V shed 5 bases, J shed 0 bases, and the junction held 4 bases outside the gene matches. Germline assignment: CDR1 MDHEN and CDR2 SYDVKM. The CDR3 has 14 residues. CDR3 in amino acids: CASSPGGSSYEQYF. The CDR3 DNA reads TGTGCCAGCAGTCCGGGGGGTAGCTCCTACGAGCAGTACTTC.

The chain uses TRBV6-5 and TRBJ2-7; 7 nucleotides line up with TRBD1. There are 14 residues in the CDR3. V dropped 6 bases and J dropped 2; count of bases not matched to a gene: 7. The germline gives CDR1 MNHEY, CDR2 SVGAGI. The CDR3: CASRPRDSAYEQYF. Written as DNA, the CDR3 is TGTGCCAGCAGACCCCGGGACAGTGCCTACGAGCAGTACTTC.

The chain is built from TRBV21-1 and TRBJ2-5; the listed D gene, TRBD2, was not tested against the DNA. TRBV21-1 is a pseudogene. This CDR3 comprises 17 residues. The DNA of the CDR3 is TGTGCCAGCAGCAAAGATGCTAGCGGGAGGGCCTGGGAGACTCAGTACTTC. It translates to CASSKDASGRAWETQYF.

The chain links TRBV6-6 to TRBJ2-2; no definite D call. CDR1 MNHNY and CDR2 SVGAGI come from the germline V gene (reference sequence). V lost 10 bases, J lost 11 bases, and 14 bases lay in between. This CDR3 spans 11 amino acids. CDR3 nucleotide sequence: TGTGCCACCAAGACACCGAGAGAGCTGTTTTTT. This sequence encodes CATKTPRELFF.

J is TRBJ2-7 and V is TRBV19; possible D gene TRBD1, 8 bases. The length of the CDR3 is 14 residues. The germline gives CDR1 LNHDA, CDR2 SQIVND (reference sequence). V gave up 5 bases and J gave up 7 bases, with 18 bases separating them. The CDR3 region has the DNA TGTGCCAGTAGTGCCAGACAGGGGAGGGATGAGCAGTACTTC. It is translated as CASSARQGRDEQYF.

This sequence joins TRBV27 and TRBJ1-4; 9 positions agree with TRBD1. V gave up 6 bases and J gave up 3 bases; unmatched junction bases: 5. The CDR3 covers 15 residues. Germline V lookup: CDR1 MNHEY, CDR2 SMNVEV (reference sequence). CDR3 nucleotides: TGTGCCAGCAGGTACAGGGGGCATGCTAATGAAAAACTGTTTTTT. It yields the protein CASRYRGHANEKLFF.

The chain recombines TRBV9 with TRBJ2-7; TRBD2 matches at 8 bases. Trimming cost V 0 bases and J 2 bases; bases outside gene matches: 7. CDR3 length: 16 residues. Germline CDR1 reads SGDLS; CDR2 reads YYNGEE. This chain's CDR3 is CASSVGSSGQTYEQYF. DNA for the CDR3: TGTGCCAGCAGCGTAGGGTCTAGCGGGCAGACCTACGAGCAGTACTTC.

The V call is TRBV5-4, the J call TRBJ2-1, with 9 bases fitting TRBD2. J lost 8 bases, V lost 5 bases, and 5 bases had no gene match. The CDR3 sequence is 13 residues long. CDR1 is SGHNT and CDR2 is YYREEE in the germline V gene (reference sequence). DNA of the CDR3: TGTGCCAGCAGTCATTGGACTAGCGATGAGCAGTTCTTC. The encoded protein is CASSHWTSDEQFF.

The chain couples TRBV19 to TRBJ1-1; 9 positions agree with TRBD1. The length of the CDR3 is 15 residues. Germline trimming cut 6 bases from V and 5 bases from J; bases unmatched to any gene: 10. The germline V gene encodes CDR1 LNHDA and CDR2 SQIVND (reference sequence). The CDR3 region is CASSPPDRGWTEAFF. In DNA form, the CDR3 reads TGTGCCAGTAGCCCCCCGGACAGGGGATGGACTGAAGCTTTCTTT.

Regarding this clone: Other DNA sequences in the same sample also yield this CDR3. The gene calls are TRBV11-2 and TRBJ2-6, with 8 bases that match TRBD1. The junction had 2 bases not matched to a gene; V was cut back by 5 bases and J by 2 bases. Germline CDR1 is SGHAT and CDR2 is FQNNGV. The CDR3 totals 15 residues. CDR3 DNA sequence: TGTGCCAGCAGCCTGGACAGGGCTGGGGCCAACGTCCTGACTTTC. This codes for CASSLDRAGANVLTF.

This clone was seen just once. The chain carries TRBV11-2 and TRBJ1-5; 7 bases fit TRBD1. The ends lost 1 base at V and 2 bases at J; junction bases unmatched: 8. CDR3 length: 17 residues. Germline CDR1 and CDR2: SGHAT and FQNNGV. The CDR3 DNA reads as TGTGCCAGCAGCTTAGCCGCCCTAGGGACAGGCAATCAGCCCCAGCATTTT. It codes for CASSLAALGTGNQPQHF.

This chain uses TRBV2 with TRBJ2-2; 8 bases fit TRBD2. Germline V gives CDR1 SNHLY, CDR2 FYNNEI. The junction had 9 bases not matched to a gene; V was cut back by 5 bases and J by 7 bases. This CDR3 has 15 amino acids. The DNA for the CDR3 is TGTGCCAGCAGTCCGAGGACTAGCAATCTCGGGGAGCTGTTTTTT. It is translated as CASSPRTSNLGELFF.

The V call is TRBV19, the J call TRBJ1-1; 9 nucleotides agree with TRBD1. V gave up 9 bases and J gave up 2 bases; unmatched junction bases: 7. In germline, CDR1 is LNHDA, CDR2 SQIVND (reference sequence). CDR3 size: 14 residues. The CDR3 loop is CASYRDRANTEAFF. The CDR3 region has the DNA TGTGCCAGCTACCGGGACAGGGCAAACACTGAAGCTTTCTTT.

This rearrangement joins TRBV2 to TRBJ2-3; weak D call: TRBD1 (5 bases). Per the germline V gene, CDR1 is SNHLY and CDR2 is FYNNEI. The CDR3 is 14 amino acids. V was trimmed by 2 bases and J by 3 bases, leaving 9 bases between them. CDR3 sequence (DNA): TGTGCCAGCAGTGAACAGGGTCCAACAGATACGCAGTATTTT. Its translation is CASSEQGPTDTQYF. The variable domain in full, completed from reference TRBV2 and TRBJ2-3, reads EPEVTQTPSHQVTQMGQEVILRCVPISNHLYFYWYRQILGQKVEFLVSFYNNEISEKSEIFDDQFSVERPDGSNFTLKIRSTKLEDSAMYFCASSEQGPTDTQYFGPGTRLTVL.

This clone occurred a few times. In DNA, the CDR3 is TGTGCCAGCAATGAGACTATGTACACCGGGGAGCTGTTTTTT. It specifies CASNETMYTGELFF. The chain is built from TRBV6-4 and TRBJ2-2; D is perhaps TRBD2 (5 bases). V lost 7 bases and J 3 bases, leaving 12 bases between the germline ends. CDR1 is MRHNA and CDR2 is SNTAGT in the germline V gene. This CDR3 has 14 residues.

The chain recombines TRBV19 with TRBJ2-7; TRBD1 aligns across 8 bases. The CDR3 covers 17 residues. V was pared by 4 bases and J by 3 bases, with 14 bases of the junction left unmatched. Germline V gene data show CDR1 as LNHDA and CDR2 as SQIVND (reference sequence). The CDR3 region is CASSTGQGMGFSYEQYF. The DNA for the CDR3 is TGTGCCAGTAGTACCGGACAGGGTATGGGATTCAGCTACGAGCAGTACTTC.

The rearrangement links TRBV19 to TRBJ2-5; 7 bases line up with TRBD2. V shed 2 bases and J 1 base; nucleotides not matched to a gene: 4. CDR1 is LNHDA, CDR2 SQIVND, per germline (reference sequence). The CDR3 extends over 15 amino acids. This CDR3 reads CASSITLAPQETQYF. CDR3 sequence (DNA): TGTGCCAGTAGTATAACACTAGCGCCCCAAGAGACCCAGTACTTC. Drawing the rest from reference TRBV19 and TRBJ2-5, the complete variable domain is DGGITQSPKYLFRKEGQNVTLSCEQNLNHDAMYWYRQDPGQGLRLIYYSQIVNDFQKGDIAEGYSVSREKKESFPLTVTSAQKNPTAFYLCASSITLAPQETQYFGPGTRLLVL.